The next 14 T cell receptor beta chains were all read from a single sample in a study of blood T cell repertoires in COVID-19. Clones were sequenced by immunoSEQ multiplex PCR, and TCRdb holds only the in-frame ones, with some missing. The sample records some 450,000 clones, about nine tenths being singletons. The sequenced sample consisted of peripheral blood. Receptors originate from a woman between 45 and 65 years old with COVID-19, enrolled during active disease.

The chain has TRBV2 and TRBJ2-1; no definite D call. With 6 bases removed from V and 4 bases from J, the gap between germline ends came to 7 bases. Germline V gene sequence: CDR1 SNHLY, CDR2 FYNNEI. The CDR3 has 12 amino acids. The CDR3 spells CASSLGYNEQFF. DNA for the CDR3: TGTGCCAGCAGCCTAGGTTACAATGAGCAGTTCTTC. Full variable domain (remainder filled in from reference TRBV2 and TRBJ2-1): EPEVTQTPSHQVTQMGQEVILRCVPISNHLYFYWYRQILGQKVEFLVSFYNNEISEKSEIFDDQFSVERPDGSNFTLKIRSTKLEDSAMYFCASSLGYNEQFFGPGTRLTVL.

The chain carries TRBV28 and TRBJ1-5; D remains ambiguous. Trimming removed 6 bases at V and 5 bases at J, with 17 bases between. The CDR3 runs to 15 residues. Germline V gene sequence: CDR1 MDHEN, CDR2 SYDVKM. The CDR3 loop reads CASSRVVQIDQPQHF. In nucleotides, the CDR3 is TGTGCCAGCAGCCGAGTGGTACAGATAGATCAGCCCCAGCATTTT.

The chain links TRBV7-7 to TRBJ2-7; 8 bases line up with TRBD1. Germline CDR1 reads SSHAT; CDR2 reads FNYEAQ (reference sequence). J lost 6 bases, V lost 5 bases, and 9 bases had no gene match. The CDR3 runs 14 residues. CDR3 amino acids: CASSTGQGAVEQYF. DNA of the CDR3: TGTGCCAGCAGCACCGGACAGGGAGCGGTCGAGCAGTACTTC. Variable domain in full (rest from reference TRBV7-7 and TRBJ2-7): GAGVSQSPRYKVTKRGQDVTLRCDPISSHATLYWYQQALGQGPEFLTYFNYEAQPDKSGLPSDRFSAERPEGSISTLTIQRTEQRDSAMYRCASSTGQGAVEQYFGPGTRLTVT.

The chain joins TRBV5-1 to TRBJ1-3, with D possibly matching TRBD1 (6 bases). Trimming removed 4 bases from V and 0 bases from J, with 17 bases in between. CDR1 SGHRS and CDR2 YFSETQ come from the germline V gene. The CDR3 has 17 amino acids. For the CDR3, the DNA is TGCGCCAGCAGCGCCCGACCTACAGGGATCTCTGGAAACACCATATATTTT. It translates to CASSARPTGISGNTIYF. The whole variable domain, remainder taken from reference TRBV5-1 and TRBJ1-3, is KAGVTQTPRYLIKTRGQQVTLSCSPISGHRSVSWYQQTPGQGLQFLFEYFSETQRNKGNFPGRFSGRQFSNSRSEMNVSTLELGDSALYLCASSARPTGISGNTIYFGEGSWLTVV.

The V and J genes are TRBV7-9 and TRBJ1-5; a possible D gene is TRBD1 (6 bases). The V gene lost 4 bases and the J gene lost 7 bases, with 8 bases spanning the gap. CDR3 length equals 12 residues. CDR1 and CDR2 from the germline V gene are SEHNR and FQNEAQ (reference sequence). CDR3 sequence reads: CASSSGQQPQHF. In nucleotides, the CDR3 is TGTGCCAGCAGCTCTGGACAGCAGCCCCAGCATTTT.

This chain connects TRBV7-8 to TRBJ2-7; D is unclear. The CDR3 runs to 14 residues. The V end was cut by 5 bases, the J end by 4 bases, with 15 bases between. Germline V gene sequence: CDR1 SGHVS, CDR2 FQNEAQ. CDR3 region: CASSTVGPGYEQYF. CDR3 nucleotide sequence: TGTGCCAGCAGCACAGTCGGCCCCGGATACGAGCAGTACTTC.

This chain connects TRBV5-1 to TRBJ2-3, with D tentatively TRBD1 (5 bases). Germline V gene data show CDR1 as SGHRS and CDR2 as YFSETQ. The CDR3 runs 15 residues. Trimming shortened V by 0 bases and J by 4 bases, and 12 bases separated the two germline ends. The DNA for the CDR3 is TGCGCCAGCAGCTTGGTCAGGGTCAAGGCAGATACGCAGTATTTT. This encodes CASSLVRVKADTQYF.

CDR3 nucleotide sequence: TGTGCCAGCAGAGCAACCGGGACAGGGCCCTACGAGCAGTACTTC. It encodes CASRATGTGPYEQYF. V and J are TRBV6-5 and TRBJ2-7, with TRBD1 identical over 9 bases. V trimming: 6 bases; J trimming: 2 bases; junction bases outside the gene matches: 8. The CDR3 has 15 residues. Germline lookup yields CDR1 MNHEY and CDR2 SVGAGI.

The chain employs TRBV6-1 and TRBJ1-5; D perhaps matches TRBD1 (6 bases). This CDR3 spans 17 amino acids. Germline values: CDR1 MNHNS, CDR2 SASEGT. V was trimmed by 1 base and J by 0 bases, leaving 13 bases between them. CDR3 DNA sequence: TGTGCCAGCAGTGAAGGGGCAGGGGATAATAGCAATCAGCCCCAGCATTTT. Translating it yields CASSEGAGDNSNQPQHF.

V is TRBV9 and J is TRBJ2-5; 7 bases are a match to TRBD1. Trimming cost V 2 bases and J 8 bases; bases outside gene matches: 15. This CDR3 spans 16 amino acids. Germline V CDR1 and CDR2: SGDLS, YYNGEE. CDR3 residues: CASSVGTARTWGTQYF. CDR3 nucleotides: TGTGCCAGCAGCGTGGGGACAGCAAGGACTTGGGGAACCCAGTACTTC.

V gene TRBV28 combines with J gene TRBJ2-7; D is possibly TRBD2 (6 bases). The germline gives CDR1 MDHEN, CDR2 SYDVKM. V shed 7 bases and J shed 0 bases, with 7 bases lying between them. The CDR3 is made up of 12 amino acids. CDR3 nucleotide sequence: TGTGCCAGCATGGAGGGCTCCTACGAGCAGTACTTC. This sequence encodes CASMEGSYEQYF.

The V gene is TRBV4-1, the J gene TRBJ1-3; 9 bases are a match to TRBD1. V lost 4 bases to trimming and J lost 2 bases; unmatched junction nucleotides: 12. Germline loops: CDR1 MGHRA, CDR2 YSYEKL. CDR3 size: 18 residues. This CDR3 reads CASSLAGTGSGAGNTIYF. As DNA, the CDR3 is TGCGCCAGCAGCCTCGCCGGGACAGGGTCGGGGGCTGGAAACACCATATATTTT.

CDR3 DNA: TGTGCCAGCAGCTCACTGAGGCAGGGGCGAGGCGGGGAGCTGTTTTTT. Amino acid sequence: CASSSLRQGRGGELFF. This rearrangement joins TRBV5-6 to TRBJ2-2; D may be TRBD1 (6 bases). The germline CDR1 and CDR2 sequences are SGHDT and YYEEEE. The CDR3 length is 16 residues. The germline V and J ends were trimmed by 3 bases and 7 bases, with 19 bases remaining between them.

This chain joins TRBV5-1 and TRBJ1-1; TRBD1 matches 7 bases. V gave up 4 bases and J gave up 7 bases; unmatched junction bases: 1. This CDR3 is built from 11 residues. Germline assignment: CDR1 SGHRS and CDR2 YFSETQ. The CDR3 sequence is CASSRDSEAFF. The CDR3 DNA is TGCGCCAGCAGCAGGGACAGTGAAGCTTTCTTT.